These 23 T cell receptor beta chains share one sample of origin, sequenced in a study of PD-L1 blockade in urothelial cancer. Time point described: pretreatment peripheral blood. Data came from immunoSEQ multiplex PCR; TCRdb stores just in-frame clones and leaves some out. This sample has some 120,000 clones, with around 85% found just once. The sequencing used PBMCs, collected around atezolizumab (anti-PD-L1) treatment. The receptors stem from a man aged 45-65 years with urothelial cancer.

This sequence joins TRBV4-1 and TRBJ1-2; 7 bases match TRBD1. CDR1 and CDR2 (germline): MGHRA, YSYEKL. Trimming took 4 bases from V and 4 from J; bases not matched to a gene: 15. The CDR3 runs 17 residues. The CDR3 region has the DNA TGCGCCAGCAGCCGATATGTAACAGGGGTGGGGACCTATGGCTACACCTTC. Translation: CASSRYVTGVGTYGYTF.

CDR3 in DNA: TGTGCCAGCAGCTTGGGGTTTGGGGGCGGGAGTGTCTACGAGCAGTACTTC. Amino acid sequence: CASSLGFGGGSVYEQYF. This rearrangement joins TRBV7-2 to TRBJ2-7, with TRBD2 as a possible D gene (7 bases). The V and J ends lost 3 bases and 3 bases respectively, with 21 bases between them. Germline V gene data show CDR1 as SGHTA and CDR2 as FQGNSA. This CDR3 comprises 17 residues. The entire variable domain, with the rest obtained from reference TRBV7-2 and TRBJ2-7, is as follows: GAGVSQSPSNKVTEKGKDVELRCDPISGHTALYWYRQSLGQGLEFLIYFQGNSAPDKSGLPSDRFSAERTGGSVSTLTIQRTQQEDSAVYLCASSLGFGGGSVYEQYFGPGTRLTVT.

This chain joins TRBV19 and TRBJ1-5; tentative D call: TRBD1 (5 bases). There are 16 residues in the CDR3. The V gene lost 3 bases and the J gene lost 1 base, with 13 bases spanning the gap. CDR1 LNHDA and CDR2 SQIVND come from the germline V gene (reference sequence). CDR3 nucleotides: TGTGCCAGTAGTATGAGGGGTCGGGGGAGCAATCAGCCCCAGCATTTT. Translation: CASSMRGRGSNQPQHF.

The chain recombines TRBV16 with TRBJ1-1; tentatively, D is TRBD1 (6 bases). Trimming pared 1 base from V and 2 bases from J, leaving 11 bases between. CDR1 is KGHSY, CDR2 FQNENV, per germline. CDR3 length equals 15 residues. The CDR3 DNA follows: TGTGCCAGCAGCCAATGGGCAGGGGTTAACACTGAAGCTTTCTTT. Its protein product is CASSQWAGVNTEAFF.

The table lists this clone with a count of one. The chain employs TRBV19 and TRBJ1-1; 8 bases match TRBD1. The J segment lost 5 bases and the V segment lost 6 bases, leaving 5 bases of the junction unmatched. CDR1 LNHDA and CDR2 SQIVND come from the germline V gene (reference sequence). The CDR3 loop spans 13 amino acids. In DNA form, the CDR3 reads TGTGCCAGTAGGGAACAGGGGGAGACTGAAGCTTTCTTT. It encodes CASREQGETEAFF.

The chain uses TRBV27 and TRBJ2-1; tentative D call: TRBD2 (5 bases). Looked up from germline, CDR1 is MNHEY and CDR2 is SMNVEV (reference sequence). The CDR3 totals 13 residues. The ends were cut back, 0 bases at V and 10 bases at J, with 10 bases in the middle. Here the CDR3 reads CASSLSFWEEQFF. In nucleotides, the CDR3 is TGTGCCAGCAGTTTATCTTTCTGGGAGGAGCAGTTCTTC.

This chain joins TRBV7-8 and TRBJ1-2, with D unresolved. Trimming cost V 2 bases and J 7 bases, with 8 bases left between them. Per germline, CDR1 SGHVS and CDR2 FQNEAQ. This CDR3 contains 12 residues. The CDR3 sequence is CASSLKSGGYTF. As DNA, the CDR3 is TGTGCCAGCAGCTTAAAGAGTGGTGGCTACACCTTC.

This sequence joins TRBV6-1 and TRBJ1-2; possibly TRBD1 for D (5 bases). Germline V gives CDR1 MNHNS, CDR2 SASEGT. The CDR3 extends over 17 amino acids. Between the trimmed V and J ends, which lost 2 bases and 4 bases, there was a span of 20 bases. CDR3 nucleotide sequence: TGTGCCAGCAGTGAATCATTTTCCGGGCAGGGCGTCTATGGCTACACCTTC. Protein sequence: CASSESFSGQGVYGYTF.

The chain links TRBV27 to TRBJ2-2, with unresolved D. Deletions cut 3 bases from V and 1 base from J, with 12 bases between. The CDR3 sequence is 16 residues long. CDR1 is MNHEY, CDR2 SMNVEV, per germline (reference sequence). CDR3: CASSFLADMNTGELFF. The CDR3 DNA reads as TGTGCCAGCAGTTTCCTGGCTGACATGAACACCGGGGAGCTGTTTTTT.

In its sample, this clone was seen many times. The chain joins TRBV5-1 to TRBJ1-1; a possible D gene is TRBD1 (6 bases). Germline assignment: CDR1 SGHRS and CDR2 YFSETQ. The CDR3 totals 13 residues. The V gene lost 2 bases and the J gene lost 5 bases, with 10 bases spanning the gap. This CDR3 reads CASSFGRGTEAFF. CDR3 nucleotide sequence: TGCGCCAGCAGCTTCGGAAGGGGGACTGAAGCTTTCTTT.

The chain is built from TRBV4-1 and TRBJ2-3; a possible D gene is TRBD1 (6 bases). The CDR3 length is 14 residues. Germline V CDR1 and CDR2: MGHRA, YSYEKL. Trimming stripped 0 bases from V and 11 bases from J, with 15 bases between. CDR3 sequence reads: CASSQDLNQGLQYF. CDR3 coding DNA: TGCGCCAGCAGCCAAGATTTAAATCAGGGGTTGCAGTATTTT.

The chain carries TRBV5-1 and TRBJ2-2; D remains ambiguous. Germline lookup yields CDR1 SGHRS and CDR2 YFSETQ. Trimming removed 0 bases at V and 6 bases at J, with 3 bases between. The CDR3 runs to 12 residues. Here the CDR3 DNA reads TGCGCCAGCAGCTTGGTATCCGGGGAGCTGTTTTTT. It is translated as CASSLVSGELFF.

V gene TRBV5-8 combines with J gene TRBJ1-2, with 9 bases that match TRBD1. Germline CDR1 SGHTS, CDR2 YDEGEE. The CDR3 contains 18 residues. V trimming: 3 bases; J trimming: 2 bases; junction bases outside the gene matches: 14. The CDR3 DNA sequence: TGTGCCAGCAGCTGGATCCGGGACAGGGTTGTGGCAAACTATGGCTACACCTTC. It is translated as CASSWIRDRVVANYGYTF.

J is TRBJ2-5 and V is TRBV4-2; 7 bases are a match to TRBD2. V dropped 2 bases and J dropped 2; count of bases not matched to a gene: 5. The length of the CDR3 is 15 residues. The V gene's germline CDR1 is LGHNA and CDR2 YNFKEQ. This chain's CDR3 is CASSQSGAGQETQYF. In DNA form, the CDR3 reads TGTGCCAGCAGCCAATCGGGAGCGGGGCAAGAGACCCAGTACTTC.

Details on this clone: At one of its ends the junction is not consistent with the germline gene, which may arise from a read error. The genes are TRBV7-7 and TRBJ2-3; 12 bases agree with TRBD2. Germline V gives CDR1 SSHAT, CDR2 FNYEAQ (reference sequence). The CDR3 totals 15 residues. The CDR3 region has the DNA TGTGCTAGCAGCTTACTAGCGGGAGGAACAGATACGCAGTATTTT. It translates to CASSLLAGGTDTQYF.

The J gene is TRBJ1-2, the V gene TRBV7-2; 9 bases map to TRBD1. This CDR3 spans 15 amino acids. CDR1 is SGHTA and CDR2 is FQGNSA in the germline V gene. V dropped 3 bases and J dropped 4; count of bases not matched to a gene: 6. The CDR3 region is CASSLEGQGSYGYTF. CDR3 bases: TGTGCCAGCAGCTTGGAGGGACAGGGAAGCTATGGCTACACCTTC.

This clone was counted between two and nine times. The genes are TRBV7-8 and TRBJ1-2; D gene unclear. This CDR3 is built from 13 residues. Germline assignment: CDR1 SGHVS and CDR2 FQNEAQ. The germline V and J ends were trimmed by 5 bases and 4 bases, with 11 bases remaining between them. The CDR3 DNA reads TGTGCCAGCAGCCCATTCCGGGGCTATGGCTACACCTTC. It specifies CASSPFRGYGYTF.

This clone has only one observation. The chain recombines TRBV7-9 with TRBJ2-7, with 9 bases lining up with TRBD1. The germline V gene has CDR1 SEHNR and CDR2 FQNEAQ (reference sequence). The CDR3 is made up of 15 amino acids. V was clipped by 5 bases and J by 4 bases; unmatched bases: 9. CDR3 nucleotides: TGTGCCAGCAGCCAAGTGGGGACAGGGACGTACGAGCAGTACTTC. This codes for CASSQVGTGTYEQYF.

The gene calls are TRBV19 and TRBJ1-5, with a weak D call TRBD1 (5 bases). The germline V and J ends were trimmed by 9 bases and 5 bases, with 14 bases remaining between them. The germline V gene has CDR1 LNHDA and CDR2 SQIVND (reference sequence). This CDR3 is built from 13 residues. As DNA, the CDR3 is TGTGCCAGCTCCGGGGGAGGTCATCAGCCCCAGCATTTT. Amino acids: CASSGGGHQPQHF.

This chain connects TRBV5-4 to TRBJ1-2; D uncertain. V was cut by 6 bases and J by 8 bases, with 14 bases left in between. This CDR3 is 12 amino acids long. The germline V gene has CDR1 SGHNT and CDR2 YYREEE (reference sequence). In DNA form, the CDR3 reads TGTGCCAGCACCCTCGGGATGGGGGGCTACACCTTC. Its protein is CASTLGMGGYTF. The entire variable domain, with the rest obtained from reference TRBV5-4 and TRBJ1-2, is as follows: ETGVTQSPTHLIKTRGQQVTLRCSSQSGHNTVSWYQQALGQGPQFIFQYYREEENGRGNFPPRFSGLQFPNYSSELNVNALELDDSALYLCASTLGMGGYTFGSGTRLTVV.

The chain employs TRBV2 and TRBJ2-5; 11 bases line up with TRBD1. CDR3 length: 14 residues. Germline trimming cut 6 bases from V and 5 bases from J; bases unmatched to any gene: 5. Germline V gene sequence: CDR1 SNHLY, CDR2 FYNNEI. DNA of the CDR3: TGTGCCAGCAGGAGGACAGGGGGCGGGGAGACCCAGTACTTC. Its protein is CASRRTGGGETQYF.

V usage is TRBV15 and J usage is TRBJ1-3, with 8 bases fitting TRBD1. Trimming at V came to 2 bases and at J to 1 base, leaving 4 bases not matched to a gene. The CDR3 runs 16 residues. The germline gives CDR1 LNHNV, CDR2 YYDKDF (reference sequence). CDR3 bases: TGTGCCACCAGCAGACTCGACAGGGGATCTGGAAACACCATATATTTT. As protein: CATSRLDRGSGNTIYF.

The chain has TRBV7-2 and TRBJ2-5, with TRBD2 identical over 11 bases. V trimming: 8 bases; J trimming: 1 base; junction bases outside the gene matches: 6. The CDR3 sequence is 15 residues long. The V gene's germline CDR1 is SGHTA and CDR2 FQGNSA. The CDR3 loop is CASGPSGRSQETQYF. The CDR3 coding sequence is TGTGCCAGCGGGCCTAGCGGGAGGTCCCAAGAGACCCAGTACTTC.